The next 32 T cell receptor beta chains were all read from a single sample in a study of a mutant IDH1 vaccine in newly diagnosed glioma. Described time point: week 11, during vaccination. It was 300 ug of mutant IDH1 20-mer peptide that made up each vaccine dose, given with topical imiquimod. Data came from immunoSEQ multiplex PCR; TCRdb stores just in-frame clones and leaves some out. The sample holds some 25,000 clones, over 65% seen once. No antigen has been assigned to these receptors. Sample: PBMCs, taken from a glioma patient whose treatment included an IDH1 peptide vaccine. Receptor source: a woman aged 18-29 years with glioma.

V gene TRBV19 combines with J gene TRBJ1-3; perhaps TRBD1 as D (6 bases). Trimming stripped 4 bases from V and 0 bases from J, with 13 bases between. There are 16 residues in the CDR3. Per the germline V gene, CDR1 is LNHDA and CDR2 is SQIVND (reference sequence). CDR3 in DNA: TGTGCCAGTAGTACCTTTGGGACATCCTCTGGAAACACCATATATTTT. Encoded protein: CASSTFGTSSGNTIYF.

The chain couples TRBV4-1 to TRBJ2-3; tentative D call: TRBD2 (6 bases). This CDR3 spans 15 amino acids. Germline V gives CDR1 MGHRA, CDR2 YSYEKL. V was shortened by 0 bases and J by 1 base, with 8 bases between the two germline ends. CDR3 nucleotides: TGCGCCAGCAGCCAAGAGGGAGGCCGCACAGATACGCAGTATTTT. This codes for CASSQEGGRTDTQYF.

The genes are TRBV7-9 and TRBJ1-2; D gene unclear. CDR1 and CDR2 (germline): SEHNR, FQNEAQ (reference sequence). There are 13 residues in the CDR3. Trimming pared 6 bases from V and 4 bases from J, leaving 12 bases between. CDR3 in DNA: TGTGCCAGCAGTCCCCTTGGTCTCTATGGCTACACCTTC. This encodes CASSPLGLYGYTF.

The chain recombines TRBV6-5 with TRBJ1-2; D gene unclear. Trimming cost V 0 bases and J 3 bases, with 11 bases left between them. Germline V CDR1 and CDR2: MNHEY, SVGAGI. The CDR3 consists of 15 residues. CDR3 nucleotide sequence: TGTGCCAGCAGTTACTCTGTTCCGTCGGACTATGGCTACACCTTC. Protein product: CASSYSVPSDYGYTF.

The rearrangement uses TRBV20-1 and TRBJ2-5; a possible D gene is TRBD1 (6 bases). V was cut by 4 bases and J by 5 bases, with 8 bases left in between. The CDR3 has 11 residues. In germline, CDR1 is DFQATT, CDR2 SNEGSKA (reference sequence). Here the CDR3 DNA reads TGCAGTGCTACCCAGGGGGAGACCCAGTACTTC. The encoded protein is CSATQGETQYF.

The chain links TRBV6-1 to TRBJ1-2; D call uncertain. The CDR3 sequence is 13 residues long. With 6 bases removed from V and 6 bases from J, the gap between germline ends came to 14 bases. Germline values: CDR1 MNHNS, CDR2 SASEGT. The CDR3 region is CASSPAPMNGYTF. The CDR3 DNA follows: TGTGCCAGCAGCCCCGCCCCCATGAATGGCTACACCTTC.

V usage is TRBV15 and J usage is TRBJ2-5; D remains unclear. The length of the CDR3 is 13 residues. The V end lost 0 bases, the J end lost 2 bases, and 4 bases lay between the germline ends. Looked up from germline, CDR1 is LNHNV and CDR2 is YYDKDF (reference sequence). The DNA for the CDR3 is TGTGCCACCAGCAGAGATCCTCAAGAGACCCAGTACTTC. Protein: CATSRDPQETQYF.

The chain is built from TRBV18 and TRBJ2-7; D may be TRBD1 or TRBD2 (6 bases each). In germline, CDR1 is KGHSH, CDR2 LQKENI. The V gene lost 3 bases and the J gene lost 3 bases, with 12 bases spanning the gap. CDR3 size: 14 residues. This CDR3 is CASSPFGGGYEQYF. For the CDR3, the DNA is TGTGCCAGCTCACCTTTCGGAGGGGGCTACGAGCAGTACTTC. Full variable domain (rest looked up from reference TRBV18 and TRBJ2-7): NAGVMQNPRHLVRRRGQEARLRCSPMKGHSHVYWYRQLPEEGLKFMVYLQKENIIDESGMPKERFSAEFPKEGPSILRIQQVVRGDSAAYFCASSPFGGGYEQYFGPGTRLTVT.

The genes are TRBV7-9 and TRBJ1-4; D gene unclear. CDR3 length: 15 residues. V dropped 7 bases and J dropped 3 bases, with 15 bases sitting between them. Germline CDR1 is SEHNR and CDR2 is FQNEAQ (reference sequence). The CDR3 spells CASTREGRPNEKLFF. The CDR3 DNA is TGTGCCAGCACGAGGGAGGGTCGCCCTAATGAAAAACTGTTTTTT.

This clone was detected once. The rearrangement uses TRBV10-3 and TRBJ2-1, with 7 bases lining up with TRBD2. V was pared by 2 bases and J by 3 bases, with 7 bases of the junction left unmatched. This CDR3 region has 16 residues. Germline V gives CDR1 ENHRY, CDR2 SYGVKD. CDR3 residues: CAISEAGDQIYNEQFF. The DNA for the CDR3 is TGTGCCATCAGTGAGGCGGGAGATCAGATCTACAATGAGCAGTTCTTC.

The V gene is TRBV7-2, the J gene TRBJ2-7; the D is unclear. CDR1 SGHTA and CDR2 FQGNSA come from the germline V gene. This CDR3 is 14 amino acids long. The germline V and J ends were trimmed by 5 bases and 3 bases, with 14 bases remaining between them. The CDR3: CASSPPYGVYEQYF. DNA for the CDR3: TGTGCCAGCAGCCCACCATATGGGGTCTACGAGCAGTACTTC.

A few counts support this clone. The chain combines TRBV19 with TRBJ1-5, with D possibly TRBD1 on 6 matching bases. Trimming pared 4 bases from V and 5 bases from J, leaving 15 bases between. Germline V lookup: CDR1 LNHDA, CDR2 SQIVND (reference sequence). The CDR3 runs 15 residues. CDR3 in DNA: TGTGCCAGTAGTAGCTTTAGGGGGTGGCATCAGCCCCAGCATTTT. This translates into CASSSFRGWHQPQHF.

This chain uses TRBV7-6 with TRBJ1-4; 8 bases match TRBD1. The CDR3 loop spans 15 amino acids. Per germline, CDR1 SGHVS and CDR2 FNYEAQ. Trimming cost V 5 bases and J 2 bases; bases outside gene matches: 4. The CDR3 bases are TGTGCCAGCAGCATCTACAGGGGGACTAATGAAAAACTGTTTTTT. It specifies CASSIYRGTNEKLFF.

As DNA, the CDR3 is TGTGCCAGCAGTCCGGACGGATTGAACACTGAAGCTTTCTTT. Translating gives CASSPDGLNTEAFF. The chain has TRBV28 and TRBJ1-1; D gene uncertain. Trimming removed 5 bases at V and 0 bases at J, with 10 bases between. Germline loops: CDR1 MDHEN, CDR2 SYDVKM. The CDR3 covers 14 residues.

V and J are TRBV18 and TRBJ1-1; TRBD1 agrees at 8 bases. Per the germline V gene, CDR1 is KGHSH and CDR2 is LQKENI. V was clipped by 5 bases and J by 1 base; unmatched bases: 3. This CDR3 has 14 residues. CDR3 in DNA: TGTGCCAGCTCAGGACAGGGCAAGAACACTGAAGCTTTCTTT. It yields the protein CASSGQGKNTEAFF.

V is TRBV7-2 and J is TRBJ1-1; D remains unclear. The CDR3 length is 14 residues. V lost 3 bases, J lost 4 bases, and 12 bases lay in between. Germline CDR1 and CDR2: SGHTA and FQGNSA. In DNA form, the CDR3 reads TGTGCCAGCAGCTTTATAGGAGGGTCCACTGAAGCTTTCTTT. Amino acids: CASSFIGGSTEAFF.

The V and J genes are TRBV5-1 and TRBJ2-1, with 11 bases aligning to TRBD2. The germline CDR1 and CDR2 sequences are SGHRS and YFSETQ. With 1 base clipped from V and 0 bases from J, the junction kept 3 bases outside the gene matches. The CDR3 contains 17 residues. CDR3 amino acids: CASSLTSGGSSYNEQFF. The CDR3 DNA sequence: TGCGCCAGCAGCTTGACTAGCGGGGGCAGCTCCTACAATGAGCAGTTCTTC.

This rearrangement joins TRBV5-1 to TRBJ2-7, with 9 bases fitting TRBD1. V was pared by 0 bases and J by 3 bases, with 7 bases of the junction left unmatched. CDR1 is SGHRS and CDR2 is YFSETQ in the germline V gene. This CDR3 region has 16 residues. The chain's CDR3 is CASSLGGTGRHYEQYF. As DNA, the CDR3 is TGCGCCAGCAGCTTGGGTGGGACAGGGAGACACTACGAGCAGTACTTC. The complete variable domain, with remaining parts taken from reference TRBV5-1 and TRBJ2-7, reads KAGVTQTPRYLIKTRGQQVTLSCSPISGHRSVSWYQQTPGQGLQFLFEYFSETQRNKGNFPGRFSGRQFSNSRSEMNVSTLELGDSALYLCASSLGGTGRHYEQYFGPGTRLTVT.

The gene calls are TRBV10-3 and TRBJ2-1; 7 positions match TRBD2. V lost 10 bases to trimming and J lost 8 bases; unmatched junction nucleotides: 5. Germline values: CDR1 ENHRY, CDR2 SYGVKD. The CDR3 consists of 11 residues. The CDR3 DNA is TGTGCCACCTCCACTAGCGATGAGCAGTTCTTC. This codes for CATSTSDEQFF.

The chain joins TRBV2 to TRBJ2-3; no firm D call. V was shortened by 6 bases and J by 3 bases, with 7 bases between the two germline ends. This CDR3 is 12 amino acids long. Germline CDR1 SNHLY, CDR2 FYNNEI. The DNA of the CDR3 is TGTGCCAGCAGGGCCGATACAGATACGCAGTATTTT. This gives the protein CASRADTDTQYF.

The chain is built from TRBV7-8 and TRBJ1-6; D unclear. V gave up 1 base and J gave up 9 bases, with 16 bases separating them. Germline values: CDR1 SGHVS, CDR2 FQNEAQ. The CDR3 length is 16 residues. CDR3 residues: CASSLVMAGSISPLHF. CDR3 DNA: TGTGCCAGCAGCTTAGTGATGGCAGGTTCTATTTCACCCCTCCACTTT.

The chain combines TRBV7-9 with TRBJ2-1; 8 bases are a match to TRBD2. V shed 1 base and J 7 bases; nucleotides not matched to a gene: 6. Germline V gene sequence: CDR1 SEHNR, CDR2 FQNEAQ (reference sequence). CDR3 size: 15 residues. The CDR3 reads CASSLVGGARNEQFF. Here the CDR3 DNA reads TGTGCCAGCAGCTTAGTCGGGGGGGCCCGGAATGAGCAGTTCTTC.

The chain combines TRBV5-1 with TRBJ2-1; 10 bases align to TRBD1. CDR3 length equals 15 residues. J lost 7 bases, V lost 5 bases, and 9 bases had no gene match. Germline CDR1 SGHRS, CDR2 YFSETQ. The CDR3 DNA reads TGCGCCAGCAGTTTTATTGTGGGACAGGGGAATGAGCAGTTCTTC. As protein: CASSFIVGQGNEQFF.

This chain joins TRBV28 and TRBJ2-1; the D gene is possibly TRBD2 (5 bases). Trimming took off 5 bases at V and 2 bases at J, with 10 bases between the two ends. The CDR3 loop spans 14 amino acids. In germline, CDR1 is MDHEN, CDR2 SYDVKM. The CDR3 nucleotides read TGTGCCAGCAGTGCGAGGAGGACCTACAATGAGCAGTTCTTC. Protein product: CASSARRTYNEQFF.

The gene calls are TRBV6-4 and TRBJ1-1, with D perhaps matching TRBD1 (5 bases). The CDR3 runs to 14 residues. V was clipped by 0 bases and J by 4 bases, with 9 bases between them. The germline CDR1 and CDR2 sequences are MRHNA and SNTAGT. DNA of the CDR3: TGTGCCAGCAGTGACTCGCGGGGGAGCACTGAAGCTTTCTTT. Its protein is CASSDSRGSTEAFF.

The CDR3 DNA reads as TGTGCCAGCAGCGATTCCAACACTGAAGCTTTCTTT. It codes for CASSDSNTEAFF. This chain links TRBV11-3 with TRBJ1-1; unclear D gene. CDR1 and CDR2 (germline): SGHNT, YENEEA. This CDR3 is 12 amino acids long. Trimming cost V 5 bases and J 2 bases, with 6 bases left between them.

This clone was observed a few times. The chain employs TRBV4-2 and TRBJ2-2, with D possibly being TRBD1 (6 bases). The germline V gene encodes CDR1 LGHNA and CDR2 YNFKEQ. The CDR3 is made up of 14 amino acids. V shed 8 bases and J shed 5 bases, with 15 bases lying between them. The DNA of the CDR3 is TGTGCCAGCCAAAGACAGGAGCGGACCGGGGAGCTGTTTTTT. Translated, it gives CASQRQERTGELFF.

This chain connects TRBV6-5 to TRBJ1-5; D is unclear. CDR3 size: 15 residues. Trimming removed 2 bases from V and 0 bases from J, with 8 bases in between. Germline-derived CDR1 and CDR2 are MNHEY and SVGAGI. The CDR3, as DNA: TGTGCCAGCAGTTACGGGCAGAATAGCAATCAGCCCCAGCATTTT. This translates into CASSYGQNSNQPQHF.

This chain uses TRBV19 with TRBJ2-3, with a tentative D call TRBD1 (5 bases). The germline V gene has CDR1 LNHDA and CDR2 SQIVND (reference sequence). This CDR3 contains 13 residues. V lost 2 bases and J lost 11, with 14 bases in between. The CDR3 reads CASSIIATDQQYF. CDR3 bases: TGTGCCAGTAGTATAATCGCGACAGATCAGCAGTATTTT.

The rearrangement joins TRBV2 to TRBJ2-5; 10 nucleotides line up with TRBD1. CDR1 and CDR2 from the germline V gene are SNHLY and FYNNEI. The length of the CDR3 is 17 residues. V lost 0 bases and J lost 4; bases outside the gene matches: 8. CDR3 sequence reads: CASSEASGTGEGETQYF. The CDR3 nucleotides read TGTGCCAGCAGTGAAGCTAGCGGGACAGGGGAGGGAGAGACCCAGTACTTC.

This clone was counted only a few times. This rearrangement joins TRBV15 to TRBJ1-4; D not resolved. With 0 bases removed from V and 5 bases from J, the gap between germline ends came to 10 bases. The CDR3 is made up of 15 amino acids. Per germline, CDR1 LNHNV and CDR2 YYDKDF (reference sequence). This CDR3 reads CATSRDPYANEKLFF. The CDR3, as DNA: TGTGCCACCAGCAGAGATCCCTATGCCAATGAAAAACTGTTTTTT.

This clone was observed once. The V and J genes are TRBV4-2 and TRBJ1-1; D is unclear. Germline V lookup: CDR1 LGHNA, CDR2 YNFKEQ. V lost 0 bases and J lost 8, with 13 bases in between. This CDR3 spans 14 amino acids. DNA for the CDR3: TGTGCCAGCAGCCAAGAGATGGGGAACCCCGAAGCTTTCTTT. This codes for CASSQEMGNPEAFF.